The 5 T cell receptor beta chains below come from one sample, sequenced in a study of blood T cells in healthy people across ages (dated by TCRdb to the mid-2010s). The library was prepared using 5' RACE. The sequencer was an Illumina HiSeq 2500. The second PCR ran for roughly 6 to 11 cycles and used a J-beta primer mix along with a sample-barcoded 5' primer. TCRdb's own reprocessing of the public reads used fastp at Q25 and MiXCR and kept productive beta chains. For every CDR3 protein sequence, its rows merge into one entry that carries the most common genes and DNA. This sample has hundreds of thousands of distinct CDR3 sequences in its table, and about a third of those were observed once. The ten largest make up less than 20% of the sample. Material: blood. The source is a woman aged 80 or older in good health. Donor details come from another sample of the same person, matched by shared clones.

With respect to this clonotype: One end of the junction does not line up with germline, which may come from a read error. The CDR3 sequence is CASNYAVNTEAFF. CDR3 DNA sequence: TGTGCCAGTAATTACGCGGTGAACACCGAAGCTTTCTTT. The chain uses TRBV19 and TRBJ1-1; D not resolved. This CDR3 is built from 13 residues. Looked up from germline, CDR1 is LNHDA and CDR2 is SQIVND (reference sequence).

This clonotype has only a few counts. The J gene is TRBJ2-3, the V gene TRBV7-2; TRBD1 matches at 7 bases. With 5 bases clipped from V and 1 base from J, the junction kept 3 bases outside the gene matches. Germline CDR1 and CDR2: SGHTA and FQGNSA. The CDR3 extends over 14 amino acids. CDR3 nucleotide sequence: TGTGCCAGCAGCAAAGGACAGGGCACAGATACGCAGTATTTT. It specifies CASSKGQGTDTQYF. The full variable domain, rest sourced from reference TRBV7-2 and TRBJ2-3, is GAGVSQSPSNKVTEKGKDVELRCDPISGHTALYWYRQSLGQGLEFLIYFQGNSAPDKSGLPSDRFSAERTGGSVSTLTIQRTQQEDSAVYLCASSKGQGTDTQYFGPGTRLTVL.

This clonotype was detected ten times or more. Possible read error: a much larger clone is one base away. This chain links TRBV7-2 with TRBJ2-7; 8 bases map to TRBD2. This CDR3 contains 18 residues. The germline V gene encodes CDR1 SGHTA and CDR2 FQGNSA. V lost 5 bases to trimming and J lost 4 bases; unmatched junction nucleotides: 19. The CDR3: CASSLQSGGAVNGYEQYF. The CDR3 region has the DNA TGTGCCAGCAGCCTTCAATCCGGGGGGGCCGTCAATGGGTACGAGCAGTACTTC.

This clonotype was seen a handful of times. The chain has TRBV18 and TRBJ2-1; D may be TRBD1 (6 bases). The CDR3 has 13 amino acids. CDR1 is KGHSH, CDR2 LQKENI, per germline. V shed 1 base and J shed 6 bases, with 7 bases lying between them. CDR3 in amino acids: CASSPQQGNEQFF. In DNA form, the CDR3 reads TGTGCCAGCTCACCACAACAGGGCAATGAGCAGTTCTTC. Variable domain in full (rest from reference TRBV18 and TRBJ2-1): NAGVMQNPRHLVRRRGQEARLRCSPMKGHSHVYWYRQLPEEGLKFMVYLQKENIIDESGMPKERFSAEFPKEGPSILRIQQVVRGDSAAYFCASSPQQGNEQFFGPGTRLTVL.

Comments on this clonotype: The germline gene is not matched at one end of the junction; a read error may be the cause. The chain recombines TRBV5-1 with TRBJ2-1; TRBD2 matches at 12 bases. Germline loops: CDR1 SGHRS, CDR2 YFSETQ. This CDR3 is built from 16 residues. The CDR3 bases are TGCACCAGCAGCTGGGGAACTAGCGGGAGGAGTCGGGAGCAGTTCTTC. Amino acids: CTSSWGTSGRSREQFF.